These 30 T cell receptor beta chains originate from one sample sequenced in a study of blood T cell repertoires in COVID-19. Assay: immunoSEQ multiplex PCR; the TCRdb copy retains only in-frame clones and omits some. The sample has 200,000 to 250,000 clones, about 91% seen once; the top ten hold under 5.5%. Source material: peripheral blood. These receptors were collected from a woman in her 40s with acute or convalescent COVID-19.

The genes are TRBV19 and TRBJ1-3, with TRBD1 matching 7 bases. V lost 9 bases to trimming and J lost 3 bases; unmatched junction nucleotides: 8. Germline V gene data show CDR1 as LNHDA and CDR2 as SQIVND (reference sequence). The CDR3 sequence is 14 residues long. CDR3: CARPRDSYGNTIYF. The CDR3 DNA sequence: TGTGCCAGACCTCGGGACAGCTATGGAAACACCATATATTTT.

The chain employs TRBV5-5 and TRBJ2-3; TRBD2 matches at 14 bases. After removal of 4 bases from V and 1 base from J, the junction contained 8 bases not matched to a gene. In germline, CDR1 is SGHKS, CDR2 YYEKEE (reference sequence). The CDR3 has 18 residues. CDR3 residues: CASSRGRGLAGGTDTQYF. For the CDR3, the DNA is TGTGCCAGCAGCAGGGGCCGGGGACTAGCGGGGGGCACAGATACGCAGTATTTT. The whole variable domain, filled in from reference TRBV5-5 and TRBJ2-3, reads DAGVTQSPTHLIKTRGQQVTLRCSPISGHKSVSWYQQVLGQGPQFIFQYYEKEERGRGNFPDRFSARQFPNYSSELNVNALLLGDSALYLCASSRGRGLAGGTDTQYFGPGTRLTVL.

This clone was detected only a few times. The rearrangement joins TRBV27 to TRBJ1-1, with D maybe TRBD1 (5 bases). V lost 2 bases and J lost 6, with 19 bases in between. Germline V lookup: CDR1 MNHEY, CDR2 SMNVEV (reference sequence). The CDR3 contains 16 residues. CDR3 sequence reads: CASSLTTTGGASEAFF. The CDR3 bases are TGTGCCAGCAGTTTAACCACGACGGGGGGAGCGTCTGAAGCTTTCTTT.

In nucleotides, the CDR3 is TGTGCCACCCGACTAGCGGGGGTGACAGATACGCAGTATTTT. Amino acid sequence: CATRLAGVTDTQYF. This chain uses TRBV24-1 with TRBJ2-3, with 12 bases that match TRBD2. V lost 9 bases, J lost 3 bases, and 3 bases stayed unmatched. This CDR3 has 14 residues. Looked up from germline, CDR1 is KGHDR and CDR2 is SFDVKD.

The V call is TRBV12-3 or TRBV12-4, the J call TRBJ2-2, with 7 bases aligning to TRBD1. The CDR3 is 12 residues long. Trimming cost V 6 bases and J 12 bases; bases outside gene matches: 7. CDR3 nucleotides: TGTGCCAGCAGGCTTGGACAGGTACAGCTGTTTTTT. This codes for CASRLGQVQLFF.

This rearrangement joins TRBV19 to TRBJ1-1; 9 bases agree with TRBD1. The germline V gene has CDR1 LNHDA and CDR2 SQIVND (reference sequence). The CDR3 spans 14 residues. V lost 7 bases, J lost 5 bases, and 8 bases stayed unmatched. CDR3 loop: CASTPRQGGTEAFF. The CDR3 nucleotides are TGTGCCAGTACCCCAAGACAGGGGGGGACTGAAGCTTTCTTT.

This sequence joins TRBV27 and TRBJ2-2; 8 bases are a match to TRBD1. Germline V lookup: CDR1 MNHEY, CDR2 SMNVEV (reference sequence). The V gene end was trimmed by 7 bases and the J gene end by 3 bases; junction bases not matched to a gene: 19. CDR3 length: 19 amino acids. The DNA of the CDR3 is TGTGCCAGCACCATGGGGGGACAGGCCCACCCAGGCGACACCGGGGAGCTGTTTTTT. This encodes CASTMGGQAHPGDTGELFF.

V gene TRBV2 combines with J gene TRBJ1-2, with no clear D. Trimming removed 6 bases from V and 6 bases from J, with 17 bases in between. Germline values: CDR1 SNHLY, CDR2 FYNNEI. The CDR3 loop spans 14 amino acids. The CDR3 loop is CASSRTLNPDGYTF. The CDR3 bases are TGTGCCAGCAGCCGAACACTAAATCCGGATGGCTACACCTTC.

The chain links TRBV6-1 to TRBJ2-2, with 9 bases matching TRBD1. V gave up 6 bases and J gave up 4 bases; unmatched junction bases: 9. The CDR3 sequence is 16 residues long. The V gene's germline CDR1 is MNHNS and CDR2 SASEGT. The CDR3 loop is CASREPGQGITGELFF. CDR3 nucleotides: TGTGCCAGCAGAGAACCGGGACAGGGAATCACCGGGGAGCTGTTTTTT.

The J gene is TRBJ2-1, the V gene TRBV18; no reliable D call. The CDR3 is 14 residues long. Germline V gives CDR1 KGHSH, CDR2 LQKENI. Trimming removed 5 bases from V and 5 bases from J, with 13 bases in between. CDR3 sequence reads: CASSGGGVHNEQFF. DNA of the CDR3: TGTGCCAGCTCAGGCGGTGGAGTCCACAATGAGCAGTTCTTC. The full variable domain, its missing parts supplied by reference TRBV18 and TRBJ2-1, is NAGVMQNPRHLVRRRGQEARLRCSPMKGHSHVYWYRQLPEEGLKFMVYLQKENIIDESGMPKERFSAEFPKEGPSILRIQQVVRGDSAAYFCASSGGGVHNEQFFGPGTRLTVL.

The J gene is TRBJ1-1, the V gene TRBV5-8, with a weak D call TRBD1 (6 bases). The germline V gene has CDR1 SGHTS and CDR2 YDEGEE. The CDR3 consists of 13 residues. The germline V and J ends were trimmed by 7 bases and 1 base, with 11 bases remaining between them. CDR3 bases: TGTGCCAGCGAGAGGACAGAGAACACTGAAGCTTTCTTT. This encodes CASERTENTEAFF.

The rearrangement uses TRBV18 and TRBJ1-2; TRBD1 might be the D (6 bases). Germline assignment: CDR1 KGHSH and CDR2 LQKENI. This CDR3 has 16 amino acids. V was cut by 0 bases and J by 4 bases, with 15 bases left in between. Here the CDR3 reads CASSPPGQGSIYGYTF. The CDR3 bases are TGTGCCAGCTCACCACCAGGCCAGGGGTCGATCTATGGCTACACCTTC.

The J gene is TRBJ2-7, the V gene TRBV3-1 (or the pseudogene TRBV3-2); 7 nucleotides agree with TRBD2. Per germline, CDR1 LGHDT and CDR2 YNNKEL (reference sequence). The CDR3 contains 13 residues. V trimming: 1 base; J trimming: 9 bases; junction bases outside the gene matches: 6. The CDR3 DNA follows: TGTGCCAGCAGCCAAGCTAGCGGTACGAGGCAGTACGTC. It codes for CASSQASGTRQYV.

This sequence joins TRBV6-5 and TRBJ2-1; TRBD2 aligns across 9 bases. This CDR3 spans 15 amino acids. Germline CDR1 is MNHEY and CDR2 is SVGAGI. With 8 bases clipped from V and 5 bases from J, the junction kept 10 bases outside the gene matches. CDR3 nucleotide sequence: TGTGCCAGCTCGCGGGGGGGCCGTTTCGACAATGAGCAGTTCTTC. Its protein is CASSRGGRFDNEQFF.

This sequence joins TRBV5-4 and TRBJ1-2, with TRBD1 identical over 7 bases. Germline loops: CDR1 SGHNT, CDR2 YYREEE (reference sequence). The CDR3 sequence is 15 residues long. The V gene end was trimmed by 4 bases and the J gene end by 4 bases; junction bases not matched to a gene: 10. The CDR3 protein is CASSPTGARGYGYTF. CDR3 DNA sequence: TGTGCCAGCAGCCCCACAGGGGCGCGGGGCTATGGCTACACCTTC.

This chain links TRBV3-1 (or the pseudogene TRBV3-2) with TRBJ1-1; no clear D gene. The length of the CDR3 is 12 residues. V lost 3 bases and J lost 2, with 4 bases in between. Germline loops: CDR1 LGHDT, CDR2 YNNKEL (reference sequence). The CDR3: CASSQYNTEAFF. The CDR3 DNA reads as TGTGCCAGCAGCCAGTATAACACTGAAGCTTTCTTT.

The chain has TRBV7-2 and TRBJ1-2; the match to TRBD1 covers 7 bases. Germline V CDR1 and CDR2: SGHTA, FQGNSA. V shed 5 bases and J 0 bases; nucleotides not matched to a gene: 3. This CDR3 region has 14 residues. CDR3 in DNA: TGTGCCAGCAGCCCGGGACAGACTAACTATGGCTACACCTTC. This gives the protein CASSPGQTNYGYTF.

CDR3 loop: CASRWGGISTEAFF. The CDR3 DNA sequence: TGTGCCAGCAGATGGGGAGGAATCAGCACTGAAGCTTTCTTT. V and J are TRBV27 and TRBJ1-1, with unresolved D. There are 14 residues in the CDR3. V shed 6 bases and J shed 4 bases, with 15 bases lying between them. Germline-derived CDR1 and CDR2 are MNHEY and SMNVEV (reference sequence).

This clone was detected once. The genes are TRBV5-1 and TRBJ1-1, with a possible D match to TRBD1 (6 bases). This CDR3 is built from 13 residues. With 4 bases removed from V and 3 bases from J, the gap between germline ends came to 10 bases. Germline-derived CDR1 and CDR2 are SGHRS and YFSETQ. CDR3 in DNA: TGCGCCAGCAGCGCCGCAGGGGACACTGAAGCTTTCTTT. Translated: CASSAAGDTEAFF.

The genes are TRBV30 and TRBJ1-4; 9 bases align to TRBD1. The CDR3 loop spans 15 amino acids. CDR1 is GTSNPN, CDR2 SVGIG, per germline (reference sequence). After removal of 0 bases from V and 8 bases from J, the junction contained 7 bases not matched to a gene. The CDR3 spells CAWSVPGQGTEKLFF. As DNA, the CDR3 is TGTGCCTGGAGTGTACCGGGACAGGGTACGGAAAAACTGTTTTTT.

The J gene is TRBJ1-2, the V gene TRBV19, with D possibly matching TRBD1 (6 bases). V gave up 9 bases and J gave up 4 bases, with 21 bases separating them. This CDR3 has 15 residues. CDR1 is LNHDA and CDR2 is SQIVND in the germline V gene (reference sequence). This CDR3 reads CASHSRAGAIYGYTF. CDR3 nucleotide sequence: TGTGCCAGCCATTCCCGGGCAGGGGCCATCTATGGCTACACCTTC.

This sequence joins TRBV5-6 and TRBJ1-5; D unclear. Trimming left V 0 bases short and J 4 bases short, with 5 bases between. Germline lookup yields CDR1 SGHDT and CDR2 YYEEEE. The CDR3 contains 13 residues. The CDR3 is CASSLDGNQPQHF. The CDR3 DNA sequence: TGTGCCAGCAGCTTGGACGGTAATCAGCCCCAGCATTTT.

V and J are TRBV19 and TRBJ2-2; 11 bases are a match to TRBD1. CDR1 is LNHDA and CDR2 is SQIVND in the germline V gene (reference sequence). CDR3 size: 14 residues. With V trimmed by 9 bases and J by 4 bases, 4 bases remained unmatched. In DNA, the CDR3 is TGTGCCAGCAAGGGACAGGGGGGCACCGGGGAGCTGTTTTTT. It specifies CASKGQGGTGELFF.

The V gene is TRBV7-9, the J gene TRBJ1-2; D possibly corresponds to TRBD1 (6 bases). There are 15 residues in the CDR3. The ends were cut back, 2 bases at V and 2 bases at J, with 12 bases in the middle. The germline gives CDR1 SEHNR, CDR2 FQNEAQ (reference sequence). In DNA, the CDR3 is TGTGCCAGCAGCTTATGGCGACAGGACAACTATGGCTACACCTTC. It encodes CASSLWRQDNYGYTF.

The V call is TRBV10-3, the J call TRBJ1-2; unclear D gene. Germline V lookup: CDR1 ENHRY, CDR2 SYGVKD. V was pared by 2 bases and J by 4 bases, with 8 bases between. CDR3 size: 13 residues. As DNA, the CDR3 is TGTGCCATCAGTGAGGGAGGAATCTATGGCTACACCTTC. It yields the protein CAISEGGIYGYTF.

In DNA form, the CDR3 reads TGTGCCAGCAGATCTACAGGGGGCTACGAGCAGTACGTC. Protein sequence: CASRSTGGYEQYV. The rearrangement uses TRBV6-5 and TRBJ2-7; 8 bases match TRBD1. The CDR3 extends over 13 amino acids. V shed 6 bases, J shed 3 bases, and the junction held 4 bases outside the gene matches. Germline V gives CDR1 MNHEY, CDR2 SVGAGI.

J is TRBJ2-3 and V is TRBV2; D unclear. V was shortened by 3 bases and J by 11 bases, with 9 bases between the two germline ends. Germline V gives CDR1 SNHLY, CDR2 FYNNEI. CDR3 length equals 11 residues. The DNA for the CDR3 is TGTGCCAGCAGTGACAGGTATTTGCAGTATTTT. Translation: CASSDRYLQYF.

The chain recombines TRBV2 with TRBJ1-2; TRBD1 matches 11 bases. The CDR3 totals 15 residues. CDR1 and CDR2 (germline): SNHLY, FYNNEI. With V trimmed by 4 bases and J by 7 bases, 8 bases remained unmatched. CDR3 residues: CASSVLGQGVFGYTF. The CDR3 DNA sequence: TGTGCCAGCAGTGTCTTGGGACAGGGGGTTTTTGGCTACACCTTC.

This clone was recorded once. CDR3 sequence (DNA): TGTGCCAGCAGCTCTCCGCGGGGTAATTCACCCCTCCACTTT. Translated: CASSSPRGNSPLHF. The chain couples TRBV6-5 to TRBJ1-6; D remains ambiguous. V was shortened by 6 bases and J by 6 bases, with 12 bases between the two germline ends. Looked up from germline, CDR1 is MNHEY and CDR2 is SVGAGI. This CDR3 has 14 amino acids.

This clone was observed a handful of times. This CDR3 is CASSLEGVEQYV. The CDR3 DNA is TGCGCCAGCAGCTTGGAAGGGGTCGAGCAGTACGTC. The V and J genes are TRBV5-1 and TRBJ2-7, with D perhaps TRBD1 (5 bases). Germline V gives CDR1 SGHRS, CDR2 YFSETQ. This CDR3 spans 12 amino acids. V was pared by 0 bases and J by 6 bases, with 7 bases between.